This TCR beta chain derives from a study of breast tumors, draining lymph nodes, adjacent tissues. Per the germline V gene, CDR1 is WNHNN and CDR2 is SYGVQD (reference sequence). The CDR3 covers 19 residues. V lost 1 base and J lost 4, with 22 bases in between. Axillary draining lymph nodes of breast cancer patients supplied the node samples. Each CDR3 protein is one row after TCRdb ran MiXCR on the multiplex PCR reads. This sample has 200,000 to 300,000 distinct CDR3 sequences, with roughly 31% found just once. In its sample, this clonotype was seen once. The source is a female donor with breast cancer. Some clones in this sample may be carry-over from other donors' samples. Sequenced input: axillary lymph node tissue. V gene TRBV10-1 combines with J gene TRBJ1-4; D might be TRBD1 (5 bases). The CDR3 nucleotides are TGCGCCAGCAGTGAGTACGCTCCCCTAGACAGAGACAGTAATGAAAAACTGTTTTTT. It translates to CASSEYAPLDRDSNEKLFF.